This T cell receptor (beta chain) derives from a study of blood T cell repertoires in COVID-19. Study in general: Samples taken during acute and convalescent COVID-19 were collected in the United States, Italy and Spain. The cDNA or gDNA used as material had been derived from T cells, B-cell-depleted T cells, or PBMCs.

Data came from immunoSEQ multiplex PCR; TCRdb stores just in-frame clones and leaves some out. The table has tens of thousands of clones, about nine tenths seen once; the top ten hold roughly 5.5%. V lost 6 bases, J lost 7 bases, and 12 bases lay in between. Per the germline V gene, CDR1 is KGHSH and CDR2 is LQKENI. CDR3 length: 12 residues. The TCR sequence derives from a human donor in a cohort sampled during active COVID-19. Source material: peripheral blood. This sequence joins TRBV18 and TRBJ1-2; a possible D gene is TRBD1 (5 bases). CDR3 protein: CASSTAGFGYTF. The CDR3 bases are TGTGCCAGCTCTACAGCAGGGTTTGGCTACACCTTC. The variable domain in full, with the rest retrieved from reference TRBV18 and TRBJ1-2, is NAGVMQNPRHLVRRRGQEARLRCSPMKGHSHVYWYRQLPEEGLKFMVYLQKENIIDESGMPKERFSAEFPKEGPSILRIQQVVRGDSAAYFCASSTAGFGYTFGSGTRLTVV.